This T cell receptor (beta chain) is from a study of long-term antiretroviral therapy in people with HIV. General study findings and limits: Dating from the mid-2000s to the late 2010s, the blood was possibly obtained under older ART regimens. No data on ART adherence, viral resistance or therapy changes.

There were roughly 0.9-11 million cryopreserved PBMC in the samples before DNA extraction. With regard to this clone: The antigen remains unidentified.

The V and J ends lost 4 bases and 2 bases respectively, with 8 bases between them. The CDR3 covers 13 residues. Germline lookup yields CDR1 MNHEY and CDR2 SVGAGI. The libraries were made with immunoSEQ v3.0 at survey level. Clones were read by immunoSEQ multiplex PCR, and TCRdb kept only the in-frame ones, dropping some. The profile shows 30,000 to 40,000 clones, about four fifths of them singletons. The specimen comprised unsorted PBMCs, sampled 3 years after starting antiretroviral therapy. J is TRBJ1-2 and V is TRBV6-5; unclear D gene. This clonotype was obtained from a man aged 50 or older with HIV. CDR3 amino acids: CASSSGENYGYTF. DNA of the CDR3: TGTGCCAGCAGTTCCGGGGAGAACTATGGCTACACCTTC.